A single sample is the source of the 5 T cell receptor beta chains below, sequenced in a study of Ad26.COV2.S vaccination and SARS-CoV-2 variants. Treatment reported: roughly 19 received Ad26.COV2.S at low or high dose, single or two shots; about 5 received placebo; per-sample allocation not given. On day 63 after the first injection, vaccine and placebo recipients gave samples. Libraries were prepared by immunoSEQ multiplex PCR; TCRdb keeps only in-frame clonotypes and omits some of them. The sample records 350,000 to 500,000 clones, around 87% being singletons. The sample in question was peripheral blood, obtained in a trial of Ad26.COV2.S vaccine versus placebo. The receptors were sampled from a person between 18 and 60 years old who received the Ad26.COV2.S COVID-19 vaccine or a placebo.

This chain joins TRBV3-1 (or the pseudogene TRBV3-2) and TRBJ2-7; no reliable D call. Germline assignment: CDR1 LGHDT and CDR2 YNNKEL (reference sequence). The CDR3 totals 16 residues. The V end lost 1 base, the J end lost 0 bases, and 13 bases lay between the germline ends. The chain's CDR3 is CASSQAPAMISYEQYF. The CDR3 DNA sequence: TGTGCCAGCAGCCAAGCCCCGGCGATGATCTCCTACGAGCAGTACTTC.

The rearrangement links TRBV2 to TRBJ2-3; 8 nucleotides line up with TRBD1. The CDR3 extends over 12 amino acids. After removal of 6 bases from V and 8 bases from J, the junction contained 4 bases not matched to a gene. Germline V lookup: CDR1 SNHLY, CDR2 FYNNEI. CDR3 amino acids: CASRTTGGTQYF. For the CDR3, the DNA is TGTGCCAGCAGAACTACAGGGGGTACGCAGTATTTT.

The chain uses TRBV6-6 and TRBJ1-2; 9 positions agree with TRBD1. Germline values: CDR1 MNHNY, CDR2 SVGAGI (reference sequence). J was trimmed by 1 base and V by 5 bases; bases with no gene match: 8. The CDR3 consists of 16 residues. The CDR3 DNA follows: TGTGCCAGCAGTACGGACAGGGGCGAGATTAACTATGGCTACACCTTC. This gives the protein CASSTDRGEINYGYTF.

The chain joins TRBV5-1 to TRBJ2-1, with no clear D. The ends were cut back, 1 base at V and 1 base at J, with 12 bases in the middle. The length of the CDR3 is 16 residues. Germline CDR1 and CDR2: SGHRS and YFSETQ. CDR3 in amino acids: CASSLTSDRSYNEQFF. The DNA for the CDR3 is TGCGCCAGCAGCTTGACCAGCGATCGATCCTACAATGAGCAGTTCTTC.

CDR3 amino acids: CASSTLGQNTEAFF. CDR3 nucleotide sequence: TGTGCCAGCAGTACCCTAGGACAGAACACTGAAGCTTTCTTT. V gene TRBV6-5 combines with J gene TRBJ1-1, with D possibly TRBD1 on 5 matching bases. Germline values: CDR1 MNHEY, CDR2 SVGAGI. Trimming took off 5 bases at V and 1 base at J, with 11 bases between the two ends. This CDR3 is built from 14 residues.